These 29 T cell receptor beta chains were all obtained from the same sample, sequenced in a study of blood T cell repertoires in COVID-19. Sequenced by immunoSEQ multiplex PCR; TCRdb stores in-frame clones only, minus some. The sample contains hundreds of thousands of clones, 89% of which appear only once. The specimen was PBMCs or T cells enriched from blood (not recorded which). These receptors came from a woman in her thirties who had recovered from COVID-19.

This chain joins TRBV7-2 and TRBJ1-2; 11 positions agree with TRBD1. The CDR3 runs 15 residues. With V trimmed by 5 bases and J by 4 bases, 6 bases remained unmatched. Germline V lookup: CDR1 SGHTA, CDR2 FQGNSA. CDR3 in DNA: TGTGCCAGCAGCCAAGGACAGGGGGCCCTCTATGGCTACACCTTC. Protein: CASSQGQGALYGYTF.

This chain links TRBV29-1 with TRBJ2-1; TRBD2 matches at 11 bases. Germline CDR1 and CDR2: SQVTM and ANQGSEA. The CDR3 sequence is 15 residues long. After removal of 0 bases from V and 6 bases from J, the junction contained 4 bases not matched to a gene. CDR3 protein: CSVEDGSGRVNEQFF. The CDR3 DNA reads TGCAGCGTTGAAGATGGTAGCGGGAGGGTCAATGAGCAGTTCTTC.

The count of this clone is one. The CDR3 nucleotides are TGTGCCAGCAGCTTAACCCCCCCCCAGGGGGCCCGTAGCACAGATACGCAGTATTTT. This sequence encodes CASSLTPPQGARSTDTQYF. The chain is built from TRBV11-2 and TRBJ2-3, with 8 bases matching TRBD1. After removal of 2 bases from V and 0 bases from J, the junction contained 13 bases not matched to a gene. The CDR3 has 19 amino acids. Germline V lookup: CDR1 SGHAT, CDR2 FQNNGV.

Regarding this clone: Other DNA sequences in the sample encode the same CDR3. The gene calls are TRBV15 and TRBJ2-5; D may be TRBD2 (5 bases). Germline V lookup: CDR1 LNHNV, CDR2 YYDKDF (reference sequence). CDR3 length: 16 residues. V lost 1 base, J lost 4 bases, and 16 bases lay in between. The CDR3 reads CATSRARGPSGETQYF. In nucleotides, the CDR3 is TGTGCCACCAGCAGAGCCCGTGGCCCCAGCGGAGAGACCCAGTACTTC.

The chain recombines TRBV7-8 with TRBJ2-1; TRBD2 agrees at 7 bases. V shed 6 bases and J 0 bases; nucleotides not matched to a gene: 5. This CDR3 is built from 15 residues. Germline CDR1 and CDR2: SGHVS and FQNEAQ. For the CDR3, the DNA is TGTGCCAGCAGTCCAAGCGGGATCTCCTACAATGAGCAGTTCTTC. It encodes CASSPSGISYNEQFF.

The chain combines TRBV2 with TRBJ2-1; 8 nucleotides align to TRBD2. The CDR3 covers 16 residues. CDR1 is SNHLY and CDR2 is FYNNEI in the germline V gene. Unmatched junction bases numbered 14, after V lost 6 bases and J lost 7 bases. This CDR3 reads CASRTFGTSLQNEQFF. For the CDR3, the DNA is TGTGCCAGCAGGACATTCGGGACTAGTCTTCAGAATGAGCAGTTCTTC.

V usage is TRBV3-1 (or the pseudogene TRBV3-2) and J usage is TRBJ2-1; 13 nucleotides match TRBD2. The CDR3 has 17 amino acids. Per germline, CDR1 LGHDT and CDR2 YNNKEL (reference sequence). V dropped 7 bases and J dropped 8; count of bases not matched to a gene: 14. The CDR3 reads CASTTQTTSGRAHEQFF. The CDR3 DNA reads TGTGCCAGCACCACCCAAACCACTAGCGGGAGGGCCCATGAGCAGTTCTTC.

This rearrangement joins TRBV6-6 to TRBJ2-1; a weak D match, TRBD1 (5 bases). CDR1 and CDR2 (germline): MNHNY, SVGAGI (reference sequence). The length of the CDR3 is 15 residues. Trimming removed 5 bases at V and 7 bases at J, with 18 bases between. This CDR3 is CASSQEGHPGNEQFF. The CDR3 bases are TGTGCCAGCAGTCAAGAAGGACATCCTGGGAATGAGCAGTTCTTC.

V is TRBV3-1 (or the pseudogene TRBV3-2) and J is TRBJ2-7, with 9 bases aligning to TRBD2. Germline V CDR1 and CDR2: LGHDT, YNNKEL (reference sequence). The length of the CDR3 is 15 residues. Trimming removed 4 bases from V and 6 bases from J; junction bases left unmatched: 10. CDR3 protein: CASSPRSLAGREQYF. As DNA, the CDR3 is TGTGCCAGCAGCCCCCGTAGCCTAGCGGGACGCGAGCAGTACTTC.

The chain links TRBV3-1 (or the pseudogene TRBV3-2) to TRBJ2-1, with 8 nucleotides matching TRBD1. J lost 6 bases, V lost 4 bases, and 5 bases had no gene match. CDR3 length: 14 amino acids. Germline V gene lookup returns CDR1 LGHDT and CDR2 YNNKEL (reference sequence). The chain's CDR3 is CASSLWTGPNEQFF. The CDR3, as DNA: TGTGCCAGCAGCCTTTGGACAGGGCCCAATGAGCAGTTCTTC.

This clone was recorded a few times. The chain carries TRBV27 and TRBJ2-2; the match to TRBD1 covers 8 bases. The CDR3 length is 15 residues. Germline trimming cut 6 bases from V and 6 bases from J; bases unmatched to any gene: 9. Germline values: CDR1 MNHEY, CDR2 SMNVEV (reference sequence). This CDR3 reads CASRVRGLLAGELFF. Here the CDR3 DNA reads TGTGCCAGCAGAGTCAGGGGGCTGTTAGCCGGGGAGCTGTTTTTT.

The genes are TRBV18 and TRBJ2-1, with 8 bases that match TRBD2. The ends lost 0 bases at V and 4 bases at J; junction bases unmatched: 8. The CDR3 is 17 residues long. CDR1 is KGHSH and CDR2 is LQKENI in the germline V gene. The CDR3 nucleotides read TGTGCCAGCTCACCACCTAGCGGGGTGGGATATTACAATGAGCAGTTCTTC. It yields the protein CASSPPSGVGYYNEQFF.

The CDR3 spells CASGLPPQQGWVEKLFF. The DNA of the CDR3 is TGTGCTAGTGGTCTTCCTCCTCAACAGGGCTGGGTCGAAAAACTGTTTTTT. This rearrangement joins TRBV12-5 to TRBJ1-4; the D gene is possibly TRBD1 (6 bases). The V end was cut by 5 bases, the J end by 8 bases, with 24 bases between. CDR3 length: 17 residues. Germline V gene lookup returns CDR1 LGHNT and CDR2 FRNRAP.

The chain links TRBV6-5 to TRBJ1-1; D perhaps matches TRBD1 (6 bases). The V end was cut by 9 bases, the J end by 5 bases, with 16 bases between. Per germline, CDR1 MNHEY and CDR2 SVGAGI. The CDR3 is 13 residues long. In DNA form, the CDR3 reads TGTGCCAGTGAGACAGGCCAAAGGACTGAAGCTTTCTTT. Translated: CASETGQRTEAFF.

The chain uses TRBV7-2 and TRBJ2-2; 13 bases match TRBD2. Germline V CDR1 and CDR2: SGHTA, FQGNSA. The V and J ends lost 5 bases and 6 bases, in that order; junction bases with no gene match: 9. The CDR3 is made up of 17 amino acids. The CDR3 DNA follows: TGTGCCAGCAGCCCAGGACTAGCGGGAGTATTCTCCGGGGAGCTGTTTTTT. Translating gives CASSPGLAGVFSGELFF.

The chain joins TRBV10-3 to TRBJ2-7; the D is unclear. The V and J ends lost 4 bases and 2 bases respectively, with 9 bases between them. The CDR3 covers 13 residues. Germline V CDR1 and CDR2: ENHRY, SYGVKD. CDR3: CAISGVSAYEQYF. CDR3 nucleotide sequence: TGTGCCATCAGTGGCGTCAGCGCCTACGAGCAGTACTTC.

The chain has TRBV28 and TRBJ2-3; perhaps TRBD1 as D (5 bases). The V and J ends lost 1 base and 3 bases respectively, with 14 bases between them. The CDR3 sequence is 16 residues long. Germline-derived CDR1 and CDR2 are MDHEN and SYDVKM. Here the CDR3 reads CASSLFGASRTDTQYF. CDR3 sequence (DNA): TGTGCCAGCAGTTTATTTGGGGCCTCAAGGACAGATACGCAGTATTTT.

The chain recombines TRBV19 with TRBJ1-5; 8 bases match TRBD1. This CDR3 region has 16 residues. V lost 5 bases, J lost 4 bases, and 10 bases stayed unmatched. Germline-derived CDR1 and CDR2 are LNHDA and SQIVND (reference sequence). CDR3 in DNA: TGTGCCAGTAGTCCTCAGGGACAGGCGGCAAATCAGCCCCAGCATTTT. Translated: CASSPQGQAANQPQHF.

This chain uses TRBV19 with TRBJ2-7; 7 positions match TRBD1. CDR1 and CDR2 (germline): LNHDA, SQIVND (reference sequence). V shed 3 bases and J 3 bases; nucleotides not matched to a gene: 8. This CDR3 spans 15 amino acids. The CDR3 loop reads CASSIVRGLYYEQYF. The CDR3 nucleotides read TGTGCCAGTAGTATCGTTAGGGGGCTTTACTACGAGCAGTACTTC.

Note on this clone: The same CDR3 also results from other DNA sequences found in this sample. V is TRBV7-9 and J is TRBJ1-2; possibly TRBD1 for D (6 bases). V was trimmed by 3 bases and J by 4 bases, leaving 9 bases between them. The CDR3 sequence is 13 residues long. Germline V lookup: CDR1 SEHNR, CDR2 FQNEAQ (reference sequence). CDR3 protein: CASSFTGSYGYTF. The CDR3 nucleotides read TGTGCCAGCAGCTTTACAGGGTCCTATGGCTACACCTTC.

The chain combines TRBV15 with TRBJ1-1, with unresolved D. Trimming left V 5 bases short and J 1 base short, with 14 bases between. The germline gives CDR1 LNHNV, CDR2 YYDKDF (reference sequence). This CDR3 spans 15 amino acids. CDR3 in DNA: TGTGCCACCAGCTACGACAAGCACTCGAACACTGAAGCTTTCTTT. Amino acid sequence: CATSYDKHSNTEAFF.

The chain recombines TRBV28 with TRBJ1-5; 7 nucleotides align to TRBD1. V lost 2 bases and J lost 5; bases outside the gene matches: 6. The germline gives CDR1 MDHEN, CDR2 SYDVKM. This CDR3 is built from 15 residues. This CDR3 is CASSLGGTDYQPQHF. The CDR3 nucleotides read TGTGCCAGCAGTTTAGGGGGGACAGACTATCAGCCCCAGCATTTT.

The chain couples TRBV12-3 or TRBV12-4 to TRBJ1-5, with D possibly matching TRBD1 (6 bases). The CDR3 is 13 amino acids. V lost 3 bases and J 5 bases, leaving 8 bases between the germline ends. The CDR3 nucleotides are TGTGCCAGCAGTTTTACAGGGCATCAGCCCCAGCATTTT. Translating gives CASSFTGHQPQHF.

This rearrangement joins TRBV19 to TRBJ1-3, with D hard to call. There are 16 residues in the CDR3. V was clipped by 4 bases and J by 1 base, with 14 bases between them. CDR1 and CDR2 (germline): LNHDA, SQIVND (reference sequence). This CDR3 reads CASSTPGAVSGNTIYF. CDR3 nucleotide sequence: TGTGCCAGTAGTACCCCGGGAGCCGTTTCTGGAAACACCATATATTTT.

With respect to this clone: This same CDR3 is encoded by further DNA sequences in the sample. V and J are TRBV7-9 and TRBJ1-2, with 7 positions matching TRBD1. J lost 5 bases, V lost 5 bases, and 2 bases had no gene match. The CDR3 has 12 residues. Germline values: CDR1 SEHNR, CDR2 FQNEAQ (reference sequence). CDR3 loop: CASSRTGYGYTF. The CDR3 nucleotides are TGTGCCAGCAGCCGGACAGGTTATGGCTACACCTTC.

The CDR3 spells CASRENSWDSNYGYTF. CDR3 sequence (DNA): TGTGCCAGCAGGGAAAACAGCTGGGACAGTAACTATGGCTACACCTTC. The gene calls are TRBV6-1 and TRBJ1-2, with TRBD1 identical over 7 bases. V was clipped by 6 bases and J by 1 base; unmatched bases: 11. The CDR3 is 16 residues long. Per germline, CDR1 MNHNS and CDR2 SASEGT.

This chain uses TRBV19 with TRBJ1-1; D is undetermined. Germline CDR1 reads LNHDA; CDR2 reads SQIVND (reference sequence). This CDR3 comprises 14 residues. V shed 3 bases and J shed 3 bases, with 11 bases lying between them. CDR3 sequence: CASSILGQDTEAFF. Written as DNA, the CDR3 is TGTGCCAGTAGTATCCTTGGCCAGGACACTGAAGCTTTCTTT.

The chain links TRBV5-4 to TRBJ2-7; D possibly corresponds to TRBD2 (7 bases). The CDR3 extends over 15 amino acids. Per the germline V gene, CDR1 is SGHNT and CDR2 is YYREEE (reference sequence). Between the trimmed V and J ends, which lost 4 bases and 2 bases, there was a span of 16 bases. The CDR3 spells CASSKAGHLTYEQYF. CDR3 bases: TGTGCCAGCAGCAAAGCGGGACACCTAACCTACGAGCAGTACTTC.

In DNA, the CDR3 is TGTGCCAGCAGCCCGCGGGACGAGTCTGAAGCTTTCTTT. It specifies CASSPRDESEAFF. This sequence joins TRBV7-6 and TRBJ1-1; a possible D gene is TRBD1 (5 bases). This CDR3 spans 13 amino acids. Germline V CDR1 and CDR2: SGHVS, FNYEAQ. V was shortened by 5 bases and J by 6 bases, with 13 bases between the two germline ends.